This section outlines one TCR beta chain sequence together with its context. Its antigen is unknown. Caucasian adults living in Nashville, Tennessee, provided all samples. Sequencing used immunoSEQ multiplex PCR; TCRdb keeps in-frame clones, though not all of them. Of about 2.3 million clones listed, roughly 90% are singletons. This entry comes from a study of shared clonotypes between healthy human individuals. Background on the study: Each donor contributed plates that comprised three CD4 naive, three CD4 memory, two CD8 naive and one CD8 memory.

Whole-study findings and limits: Clonotypes not shared had lower generation probabilities than those common to all four donors. Sharing across four donors was highest in naive CD4 (around 5%) and lowest in memory CD8 (0.4%).

CDR3 size: 13 residues. CDR1 MNHNY and CDR2 SVGAGI come from the germline V gene (reference sequence). V gave up 6 bases and J gave up 11 bases; unmatched junction bases: 8. What was sequenced was naive CD4+ T cells from PBMCs. The subset denotes: CD45RA+ positively selected. V and J are TRBV6-6 and TRBJ1-1, with 11 nucleotides matching TRBD1. The clonotype comes from a man aged 18-30 years in good health. Some clones in this sample may be carry-over from other donors' samples. CDR3 nucleotide sequence: TGTGCCAGCAGCCGGACAGGGGGCGCAGGCGCTTTCTTT. As protein: CASSRTGGAGAFF.